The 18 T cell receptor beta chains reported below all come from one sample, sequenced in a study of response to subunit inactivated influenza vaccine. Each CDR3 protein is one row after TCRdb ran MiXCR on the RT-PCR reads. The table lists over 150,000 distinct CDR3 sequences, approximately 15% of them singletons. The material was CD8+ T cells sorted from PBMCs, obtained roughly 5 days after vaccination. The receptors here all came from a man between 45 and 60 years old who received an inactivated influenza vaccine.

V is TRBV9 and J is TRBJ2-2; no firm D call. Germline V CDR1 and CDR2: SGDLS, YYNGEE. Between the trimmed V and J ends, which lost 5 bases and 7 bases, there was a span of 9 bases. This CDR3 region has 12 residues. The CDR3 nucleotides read TGTGCCAGCAGATCCCTGGGCGGGGAGCTGTTTTTT. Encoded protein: CASRSLGGELFF.

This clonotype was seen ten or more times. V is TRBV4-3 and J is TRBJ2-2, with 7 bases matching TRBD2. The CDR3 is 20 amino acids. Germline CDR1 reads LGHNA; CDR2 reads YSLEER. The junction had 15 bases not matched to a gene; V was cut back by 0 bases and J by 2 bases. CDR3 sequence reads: CASSQDYPPAIAGNTGELFF. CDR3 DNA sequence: TGCGCCAGCAGCCAAGATTACCCCCCCGCGATAGCGGGTAACACCGGGGAGCTGTTTTTT.

Here the CDR3 DNA reads TGTGCCAGCAGGGACACCGCCCTGTATAATGAGCAGTTCTTC. Its protein is CASRDTALYNEQFF. V gene TRBV6-1 combines with J gene TRBJ2-1, with D tentatively TRBD1 (5 bases). V was trimmed by 6 bases and J by 7 bases, leaving 16 bases between them. From germline, CDR1 is MNHNS and CDR2 SASEGT. This CDR3 has 14 residues.

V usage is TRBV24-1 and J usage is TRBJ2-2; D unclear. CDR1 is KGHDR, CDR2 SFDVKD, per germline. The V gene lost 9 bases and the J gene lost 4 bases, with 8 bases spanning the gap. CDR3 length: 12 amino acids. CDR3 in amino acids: CATLSLTGELFF. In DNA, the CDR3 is TGTGCCACCCTCAGCCTCACCGGGGAGCTGTTTTTT.

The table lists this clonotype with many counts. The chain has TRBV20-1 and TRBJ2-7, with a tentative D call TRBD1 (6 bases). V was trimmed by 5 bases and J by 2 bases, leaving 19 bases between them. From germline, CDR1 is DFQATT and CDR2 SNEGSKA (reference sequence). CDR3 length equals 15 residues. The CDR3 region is CSAQDRDKGPYEQYF. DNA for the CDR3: TGCAGTGCTCAAGATCGGGACAAAGGACCCTACGAGCAGTACTTC.

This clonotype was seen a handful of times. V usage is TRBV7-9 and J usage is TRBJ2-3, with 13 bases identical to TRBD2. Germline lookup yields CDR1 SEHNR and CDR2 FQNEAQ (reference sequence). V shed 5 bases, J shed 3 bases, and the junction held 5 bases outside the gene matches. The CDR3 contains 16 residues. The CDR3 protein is CASSARTSGSTDTQYF. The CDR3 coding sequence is TGTGCCAGCAGCGCACGGACTAGCGGGAGTACAGATACGCAGTATTTT. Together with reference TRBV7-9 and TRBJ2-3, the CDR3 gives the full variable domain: DTGVSQNPRHKITKRGQNVTFRCDPISEHNRLYWYRQTLGQGPEFLTYFQNEAQLEKSRLLSDRFSAERPKGSFSTLEIQRTEQGDSAMYLCASSARTSGSTDTQYFGPGTRLTVL.

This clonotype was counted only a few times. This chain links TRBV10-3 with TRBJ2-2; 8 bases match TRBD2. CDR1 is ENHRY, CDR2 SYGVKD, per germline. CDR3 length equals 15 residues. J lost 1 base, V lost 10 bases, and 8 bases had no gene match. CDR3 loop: CATVAGTRNTGELFF. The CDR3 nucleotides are TGTGCCACCGTTGCCGGGACTAGGAACACCGGGGAGCTGTTTTTT.

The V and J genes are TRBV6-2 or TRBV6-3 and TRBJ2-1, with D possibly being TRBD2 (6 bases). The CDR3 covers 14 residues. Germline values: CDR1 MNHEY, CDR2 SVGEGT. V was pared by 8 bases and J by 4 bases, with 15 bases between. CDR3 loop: CASLGTSPYNEQFF. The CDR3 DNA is TGTGCCAGCTTGGGGACTTCACCTTACAATGAGCAGTTCTTC.

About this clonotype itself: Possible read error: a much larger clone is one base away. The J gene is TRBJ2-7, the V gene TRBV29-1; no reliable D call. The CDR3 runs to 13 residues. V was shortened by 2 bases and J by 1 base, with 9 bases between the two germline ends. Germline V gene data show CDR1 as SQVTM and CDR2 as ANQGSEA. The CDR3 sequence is CSVESQQSYEQYF. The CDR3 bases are TGCAGCGTTGAATCGCAGCAATCCTACGAGCAGTACTTC.

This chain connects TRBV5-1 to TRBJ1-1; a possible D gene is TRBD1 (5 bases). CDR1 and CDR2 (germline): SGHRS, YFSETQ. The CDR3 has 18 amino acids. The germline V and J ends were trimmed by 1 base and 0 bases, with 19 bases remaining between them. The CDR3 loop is CASSLSQTGRGMNTEAFF. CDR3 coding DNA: TGCGCCAGCAGCTTGAGTCAAACAGGTAGGGGTATGAACACTGAAGCTTTCTTT.

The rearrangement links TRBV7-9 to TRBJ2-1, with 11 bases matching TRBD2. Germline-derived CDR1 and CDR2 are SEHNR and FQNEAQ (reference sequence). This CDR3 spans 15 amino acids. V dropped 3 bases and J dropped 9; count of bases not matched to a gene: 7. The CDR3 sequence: CASSFLSGRAGEQFF. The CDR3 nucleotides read TGTGCCAGCAGCTTCCTTAGCGGGAGGGCCGGTGAGCAGTTCTTC.

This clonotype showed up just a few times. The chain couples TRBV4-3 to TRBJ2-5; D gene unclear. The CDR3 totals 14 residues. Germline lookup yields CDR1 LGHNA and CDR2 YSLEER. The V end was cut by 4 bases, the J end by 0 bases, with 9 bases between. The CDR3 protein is CASSPGIYQETQYF. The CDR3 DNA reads TGCGCCAGCAGCCCGGGTATTTACCAAGAGACCCAGTACTTC.

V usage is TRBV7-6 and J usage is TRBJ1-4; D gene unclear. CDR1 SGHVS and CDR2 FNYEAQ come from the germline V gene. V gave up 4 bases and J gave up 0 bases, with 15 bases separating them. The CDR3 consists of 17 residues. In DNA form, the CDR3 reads TGTGCCAGCAGCTGGGAGCGGGCGGACCCAACTAATGAAAAACTGTTTTTT. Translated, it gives CASSWERADPTNEKLFF.

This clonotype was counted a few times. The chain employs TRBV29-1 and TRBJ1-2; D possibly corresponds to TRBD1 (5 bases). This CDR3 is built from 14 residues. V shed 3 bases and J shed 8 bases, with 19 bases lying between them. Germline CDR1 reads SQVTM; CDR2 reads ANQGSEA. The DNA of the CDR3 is TGCAGCGTTGAGTTTGCAGGGTATGCGAGCGGCTACACCTTC. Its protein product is CSVEFAGYASGYTF.

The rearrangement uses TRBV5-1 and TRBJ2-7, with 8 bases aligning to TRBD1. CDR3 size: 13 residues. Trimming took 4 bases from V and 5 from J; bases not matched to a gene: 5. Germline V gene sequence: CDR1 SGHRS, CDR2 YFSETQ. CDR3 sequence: CASSLDRANEQYF. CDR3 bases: TGCGCCAGCAGCCTGGACAGGGCCAACGAGCAGTACTTC.

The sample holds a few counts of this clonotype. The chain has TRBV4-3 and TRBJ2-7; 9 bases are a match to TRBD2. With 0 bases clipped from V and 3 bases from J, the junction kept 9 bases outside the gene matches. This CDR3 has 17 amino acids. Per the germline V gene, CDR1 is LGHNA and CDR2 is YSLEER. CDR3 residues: CASSQDYEREAYYEQYF. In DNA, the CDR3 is TGCGCCAGCAGCCAAGATTACGAGCGGGAGGCTTACTACGAGCAGTACTTC.

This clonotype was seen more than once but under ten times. CDR3 nucleotides: TGCAGCGTTGAAGCCCCGAGAGCAGGGGGCGCCGACTATGGCTACACCTTC. The encoded protein is CSVEAPRAGGADYGYTF. The J gene is TRBJ1-2, the V gene TRBV29-1, with TRBD1 identical over 8 bases. CDR1 and CDR2 (germline): SQVTM, ANQGSEA. The CDR3 sequence is 17 residues long. V lost 1 base, J lost 3 bases, and 13 bases stayed unmatched. Drawing the rest from reference TRBV29-1 and TRBJ1-2, the complete variable domain is SAVISQKPSRDICQRGTSLTIQCQVDSQVTMMFWYRQQPGQSLTLIATANQGSEATYESGFVIDKFPISRPNLTFSTLTVSNMSPEDSSIYLCSVEAPRAGGADYGYTFGSGTRLTVV.

The CDR3 is CSVEGLANTDTQYF. CDR3 nucleotide sequence: TGCAGCGTGGAGGGACTAGCGAATACAGATACGCAGTATTTT. The chain combines TRBV29-1 with TRBJ2-3; 10 positions agree with TRBD2. The V and J ends lost 6 bases and 3 bases, in that order; junction bases with no gene match: 6. CDR1 is SQVTM, CDR2 ANQGSEA, per germline. The CDR3 has 14 residues.